These 3 T cell receptor beta chains share one sample of origin, sequenced in a study of T cell repertoires in cytomegalovirus infection. TCRdb analysed the reads with MiXCR anew, one entry per CDR3 protein. This sample carries approximately 500,000 distinct CDR3 sequences, around 11% of them seen once, and the ten largest clones take around 9.6%. Sequenced material: PBMCs. The receptors were gathered from a human donor in good health (CMV status not recorded). Some clones in this sample may be carry-over from other donors' samples.

The chain links TRBV20-1 to TRBJ1-4; 7 bases line up with TRBD1. Germline V gene lookup returns CDR1 DFQATT and CDR2 SNEGSKA (reference sequence). J was trimmed by 0 bases and V by 6 bases; bases with no gene match: 10. CDR3 length: 16 residues. DNA of the CDR3: TGCAGTGCGACAGACAGGGACGATGCAACTAATGAAAAACTGTTTTTT. It specifies CSATDRDDATNEKLFF.

The chain combines TRBV5-1 with TRBJ2-7; D may correspond to TRBD1 or TRBD2 (5 bases each). CDR1 is SGHRS and CDR2 is YFSETQ in the germline V gene. The CDR3 sequence is 15 residues long. Between the trimmed V and J ends, which lost 0 bases and 3 bases, there was a span of 13 bases. The CDR3 loop reads CASSLESGRSYEQYF. CDR3 DNA: TGCGCCAGCAGCTTGGAATCGGGACGAAGCTACGAGCAGTACTTC.

The table lists this clonotype with a few counts. The V and J genes are TRBV9 and TRBJ2-2, with D unclear. V was shortened by 0 bases and J by 2 bases, with 8 bases between the two germline ends. The CDR3 consists of 15 residues. CDR1 and CDR2 from the germline V gene are SGDLS and YYNGEE. CDR3 residues: CASSVEGINTGELFF. The CDR3 bases are TGTGCCAGCAGCGTAGAAGGGATCAACACCGGGGAGCTGTTTTTT.